The rows below give T cell receptor beta chains drawn from one sample of a study of long-term antiretroviral therapy in people with HIV. Repertoires were generated with immunoSEQ multiplex PCR, while TCRdb's copy carries only in-frame clones and drops some. The sample lists about 11,000 clones, roughly three quarters occurring once. Sequencing was performed on unsorted PBMCs, taken at the start of antiretroviral therapy, before treatment. Every receptor here comes from a man aged 25-40 years with HIV. Both conserved end residues are part of each CDR3. The order of the fields is J gene, V gene, clone size, D gene, CDR3 protein, CDR3 DNA. D genes are given only for firm matches. Clone size, where shown, is once, few, many, or a class for clones that have expanded.

TRBJ1-6 | TRBV6-5 | few | - | CASRWGARSPLHF | TGTGCCAGCAGATGGGGGGCGCGTTCACCCCTCCACTTT
TRBJ1-1 | TRBV19 | medium-sized | - | CASSADGGNTEAFF | TGTGCCAGTAGTGCGGACGGGGGGAACACTGAAGCTTTCTTT
TRBJ1-4 | TRBV6-5 | - | - | CASSMGRTNEKLFF | TGTGCCAGCAGTATGGGGCGGACTAATGAAAAACTGTTTTTT
TRBJ1-4 | TRBV5-6 | - | TRBD1 | CASSAVRQGGNEKLFF | TGTGCCAGCAGCGCCGTACGACAGGGGGGGAATGAAAAACTGTTTTTT
TRBJ2-7 | TRBV6-1 | - | - | CASSEPGRSEQYF | TGTGCCAGCAGTGAACCGGGGAGGTCCGAGCAGTACTTC
TRBJ1-5 | TRBV19 | - | - | CASDRYDGQPQHF | TGTGCCAGCGACAGGTACGACGGTCAGCCCCAGCATTTT
TRBJ1-1 | TRBV9 | - | TRBD1 | CASSVSGQLNTEAFF | TGTGCCAGCAGCGTTTCGGGACAGTTGAACACTGAAGCTTTCTTT
TRBJ1-1 | TRBV10-2 | - | - | CASSEFGPEAFF | TGCGCCAGCAGTGAGTTTGGCCCTGAAGCTTTCTTT
TRBJ1-4 | TRBV6-5 | - | - | CASSYSGDPELFF | TGTGCCAGCAGTTACTCGGGGGATCCTGAACTGTTTTTT
TRBJ2-7 | TRBV6-5 | - | - | CASSSAGAWAYYEQYF | TGTGCCAGCAGTTCCGCGGGGGCTTGGGCCTACTACGAGCAGTACTTC
TRBJ2-1 | TRBV27 | - | TRBD2 | CASNPSGGTYNEQFF | TGTGCCAGCAATCCCAGCGGGGGCACCTACAATGAGCAGTTCTTC
TRBJ1-1 | TRBV30 | - | - | CASGRNEAFF | TGTGCCTCCGGTAGAAATGAAGCTTTCTTT
TRBJ2-3 | TRBV10-3 | - | TRBD2 | CAIRGDYEDTQYF | TGTGCCATCAGGGGGGACTACGAAGATACGCAGTATTTT
TRBJ2-1 | TRBV9 | - | TRBD2 | CASSPLLAGSNEQFF | TGTGCCAGCAGCCCTTTACTAGCGGGGTCCAATGAGCAGTTCTTC
TRBJ2-1 | TRBV7-9 | - | TRBD2 | CASSLAGGYNEQFF | TGTGCCAGCAGCTTAGCGGGGGGGTATAATGAGCAGTTCTTC
TRBJ1-6 | TRBV6-1 | - | TRBD1 | CASSDRGPGRNSPLHF | TGTGCCAGCAGTGACAGGGGGCCAGGGCGGAATTCACCCCTCCACTTT